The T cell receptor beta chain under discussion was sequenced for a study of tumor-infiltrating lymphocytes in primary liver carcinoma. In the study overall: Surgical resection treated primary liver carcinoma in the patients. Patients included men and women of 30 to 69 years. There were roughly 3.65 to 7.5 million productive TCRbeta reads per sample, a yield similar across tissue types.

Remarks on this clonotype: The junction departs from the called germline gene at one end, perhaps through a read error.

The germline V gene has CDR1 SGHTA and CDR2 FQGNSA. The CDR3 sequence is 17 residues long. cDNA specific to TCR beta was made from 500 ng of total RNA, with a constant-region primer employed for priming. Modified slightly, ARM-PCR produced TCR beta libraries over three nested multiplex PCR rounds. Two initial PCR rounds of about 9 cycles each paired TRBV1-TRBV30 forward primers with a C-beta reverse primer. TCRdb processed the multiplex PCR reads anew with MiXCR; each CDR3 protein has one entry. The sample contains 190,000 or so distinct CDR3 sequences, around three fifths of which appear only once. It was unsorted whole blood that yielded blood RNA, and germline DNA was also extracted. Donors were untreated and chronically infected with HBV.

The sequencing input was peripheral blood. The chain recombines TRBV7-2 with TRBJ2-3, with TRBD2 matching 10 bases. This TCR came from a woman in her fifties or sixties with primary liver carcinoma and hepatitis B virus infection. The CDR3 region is CASSLLGGAGGPNTQCF. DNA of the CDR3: TGTGCCAGCAGCCTTCTAGGTGGAGCGGGAGGGCCGAATACGCAGTGCTTT.